This TCR beta chain was captured in a study of T-cell memory formation after mild COVID-19. Study summary: Each donor largely had its own TCR clusters.

A word on this clonotype: Its antigen is as yet unknown.

General study points: Later expanders leaned CD4+, whereas day 15 to 85 contracting clones were balanced CD4/CD8. Whether day 37 second-wave clones are SARS-CoV-2-specific was not confirmed.

Constant-segment primers and 5'RACE yielded cDNA libraries for TCR alpha and TCR beta, each carrying sample barcodes and UMIs. A single record per CDR3 protein comes from TCRdb applying MiXCR to the 5' RACE reads. The table includes around 530,000 distinct CDR3 sequences, 20% to 25% detected once. Germline values: CDR1 SGHRS, CDR2 YFSETQ. The CDR3 length is 15 residues. Trimming cost V 3 bases and J 7 bases; bases outside gene matches: 12. The sequenced sample was PBMCs or a T cell subset sorted from them (not recorded which). This clonotype was obtained from an adult woman who had mild COVID-19 (a few samples of this study predate the infection). Cell type and time point are not known. The chain couples TRBV5-1 to TRBJ1-2, with TRBD1 identical over 7 bases. CDR3 sequence reads: CASSSPQGIGSGYTF. The CDR3 bases are TGCGCCAGCAGCTCACCACAGGGGATCGGGTCTGGCTACACCTTC.